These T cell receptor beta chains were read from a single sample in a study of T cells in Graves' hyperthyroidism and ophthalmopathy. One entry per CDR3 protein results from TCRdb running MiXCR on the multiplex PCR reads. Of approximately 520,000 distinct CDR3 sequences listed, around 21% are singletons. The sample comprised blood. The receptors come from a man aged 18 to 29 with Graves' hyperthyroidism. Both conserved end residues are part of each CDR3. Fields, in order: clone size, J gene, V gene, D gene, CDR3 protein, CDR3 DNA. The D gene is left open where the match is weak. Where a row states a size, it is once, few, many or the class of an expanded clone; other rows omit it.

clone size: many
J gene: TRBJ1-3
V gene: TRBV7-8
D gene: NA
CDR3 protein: CASSLAGGATGNTIYF
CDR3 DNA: TGTGCCAGCAGCTTAGCGGGGGGGGCTACTGGAAACACCATATATTTT

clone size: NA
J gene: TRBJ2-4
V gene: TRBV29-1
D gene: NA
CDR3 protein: CSVPLDIQYF
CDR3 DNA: TGCAGCGTACCCTTGGACATTCAGTACTTC

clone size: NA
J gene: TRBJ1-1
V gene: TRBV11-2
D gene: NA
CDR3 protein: CASSLVTGPGEAFF
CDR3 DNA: TGTGCCAGCAGCTTAGTCACGGGGCCGGGTGAAGCTTTCTTT

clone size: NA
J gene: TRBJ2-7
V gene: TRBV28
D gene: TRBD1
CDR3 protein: CASSPLPGQGSVYEQYF
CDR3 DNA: TGTGCCAGCAGTCCCTTACCGGGACAGGGATCCGTATACGAGCAGTACTTC

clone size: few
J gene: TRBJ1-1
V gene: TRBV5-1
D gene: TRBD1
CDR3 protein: CASRTSGTGGRGGTEAFF
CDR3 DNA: TGCGCCAGCAGGACTTCCGGGACAGGGGGCAGGGGAGGCACTGAAGCTTTCTTT

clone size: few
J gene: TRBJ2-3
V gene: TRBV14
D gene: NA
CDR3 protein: CASSPRGSTDTQYF
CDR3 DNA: TGTGCCAGCAGCCCTCGGGGGAGCACAGATACGCAGTATTTT

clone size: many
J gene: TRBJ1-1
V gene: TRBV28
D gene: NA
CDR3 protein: CASIGDRGFITEAFF
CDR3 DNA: TGTGCCAGCATAGGGGACCGTGGATTTATAACTGAAGCTTTCTTT

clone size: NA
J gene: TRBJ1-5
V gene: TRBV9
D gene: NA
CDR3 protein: CASSVTPGGNNQPQHF
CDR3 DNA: TGTGCCAGCAGCGTAACCCCGGGGGGCAATAATCAGCCCCAGCATTTT

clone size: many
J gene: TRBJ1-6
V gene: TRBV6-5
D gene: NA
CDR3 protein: CASSSLGFSSPLHF
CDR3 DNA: TGTGCCAGCAGTTCCCTGGGCTTCTCTTCACCCCTCCACTTT

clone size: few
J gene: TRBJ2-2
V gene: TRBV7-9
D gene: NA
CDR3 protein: CASSSRPELFF
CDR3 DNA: TGTGCCAGCAGCTCCAGACCGGAGCTGTTTTTT

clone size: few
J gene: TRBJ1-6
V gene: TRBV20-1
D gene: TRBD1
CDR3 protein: CSALLHRDRGLNSPLHF
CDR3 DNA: TGCAGTGCCCTACTCCACCGGGACAGGGGGCTGAATTCACCCCTCCACTTT

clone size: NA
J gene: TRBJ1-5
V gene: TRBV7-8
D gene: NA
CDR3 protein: CASSENLVRRNQPQHF
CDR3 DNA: TGTGCCAGCAGTGAAAATTTGGTCAGACGCAATCAGCCCCAGCATTTT

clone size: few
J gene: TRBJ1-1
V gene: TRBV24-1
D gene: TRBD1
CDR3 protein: CAVGQDNTEAFF
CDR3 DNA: TGTGCCGTGGGACAGGATAACACTGAAGCTTTCTTT

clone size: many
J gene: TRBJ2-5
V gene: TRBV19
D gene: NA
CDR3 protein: CASSIRHFQETQYF
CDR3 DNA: TGTGCCAGTAGTATCCGTCATTTCCAAGAGACCCAGTACTTC

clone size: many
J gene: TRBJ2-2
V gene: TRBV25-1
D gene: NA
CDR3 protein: CASSEGRVRELFF
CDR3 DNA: TGTGCCAGCAGTGAAGGGCGCGTCCGGGAGCTGTTTTTT

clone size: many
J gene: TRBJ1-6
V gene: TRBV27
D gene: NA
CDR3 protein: CASGTVYNSPLHF
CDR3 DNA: TGTGCCAGCGGGACGGTCTATAATTCACCCCTCCACTTT

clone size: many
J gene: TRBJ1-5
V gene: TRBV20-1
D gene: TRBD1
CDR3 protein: CSATKDRADNQPQHF
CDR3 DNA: TGCAGTGCTACTAAGGACAGGGCAGATAATCAGCCCCAGCATTTT

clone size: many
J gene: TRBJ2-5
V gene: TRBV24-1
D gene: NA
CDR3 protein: CATSDWDSGAETQYF
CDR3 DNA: TGTGCCACCAGTGATTGGGACAGCGGGGCGGAGACCCAGTACTTC

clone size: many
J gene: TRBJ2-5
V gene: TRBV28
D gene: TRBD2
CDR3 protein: CASSSFSGGAQETQYF
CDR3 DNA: TGTGCCAGCAGTTCCTTTAGCGGGGGGGCCCAAGAGACCCAGTACTTC

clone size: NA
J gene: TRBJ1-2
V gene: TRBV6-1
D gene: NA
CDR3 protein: CASSEPGGGRDYDYTF
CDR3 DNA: TGTGCCAGCAGTGAACCCGGTGGGGGACGCGACTATGACTACACCTTC

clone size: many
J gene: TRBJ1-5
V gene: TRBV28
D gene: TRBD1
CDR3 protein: CASRSGTGDNQPQHF
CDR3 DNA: TGTGCCAGCAGATCCGGGACAGGGGACAATCAGCCCCAGCATTTT

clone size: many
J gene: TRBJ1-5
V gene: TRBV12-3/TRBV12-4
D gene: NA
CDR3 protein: CASSLLGQGSPHF
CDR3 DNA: TGTGCCAGCAGTTTACTTGGGCAGGGGAGTCCGCATTTT

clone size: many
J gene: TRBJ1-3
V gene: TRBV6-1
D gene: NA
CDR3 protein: CASSRDGQISGNTIYF
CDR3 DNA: TGTGCCAGCAGCAGAGACGGACAGATCTCTGGAAACACCATATATTTT

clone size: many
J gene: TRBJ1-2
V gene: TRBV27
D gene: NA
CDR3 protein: CASSLGSGGYTF
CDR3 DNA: TGTGCCAGCAGTTTGGGGTCTGGTGGCTACACCTTC

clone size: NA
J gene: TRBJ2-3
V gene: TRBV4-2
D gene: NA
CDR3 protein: CASSHPSNMGDTQYF
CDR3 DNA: TGTGCCAGCAGCCACCCGTCCAACATGGGGGATACGCAGTATTTT

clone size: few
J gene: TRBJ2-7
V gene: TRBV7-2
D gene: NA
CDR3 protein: CASSLAGGRGTPYEQYF
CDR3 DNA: TGTGCCAGCAGCTTAGCGGGGGGGCGGGGGACGCCCTACGAGCAGTACTTC

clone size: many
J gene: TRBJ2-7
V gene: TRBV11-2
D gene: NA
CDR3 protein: CASSLDGGINYEQYF
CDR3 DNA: TGTGCCAGCAGCTTAGACGGTGGGATCAACTACGAGCAGTACTTC

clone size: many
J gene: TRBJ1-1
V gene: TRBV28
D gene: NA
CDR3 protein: CASSLSAAIQDTEAFF
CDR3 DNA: TGTGCCAGCAGTTTATCCGCCGCCATTCAAGACACTGAAGCTTTCTTT

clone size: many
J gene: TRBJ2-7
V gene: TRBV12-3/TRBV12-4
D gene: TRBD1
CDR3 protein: CASSLRTGGIGEQYF
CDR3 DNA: TGTGCCAGCAGTTTGAGGACAGGGGGGATAGGAGAGCAGTACTTC

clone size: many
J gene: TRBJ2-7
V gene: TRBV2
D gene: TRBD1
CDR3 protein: CASSEHQDRGLTQYF
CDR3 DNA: TGTGCCAGCAGTGAACACCAAGACAGGGGTCTAACCCAGTACTTC

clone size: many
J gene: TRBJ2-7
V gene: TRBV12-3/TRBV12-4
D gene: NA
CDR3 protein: CASSYRYRSYEQYF
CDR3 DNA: TGTGCCAGCAGTTACAGGTACCGCTCCTACGAGCAGTACTTC

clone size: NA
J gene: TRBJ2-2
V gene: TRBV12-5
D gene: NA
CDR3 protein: CASGLAGGYGELFF
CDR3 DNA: TGTGCTAGTGGTTTGGCTGGGGGTTACGGGGAGCTGTTTTTT

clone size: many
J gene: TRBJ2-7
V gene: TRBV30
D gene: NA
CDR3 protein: CAWSGGRRLSYEQYF
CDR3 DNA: TGTGCCTGGAGTGGGGGACGTCGACTCTCCTACGAGCAGTACTTC

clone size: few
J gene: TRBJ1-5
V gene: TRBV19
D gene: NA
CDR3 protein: CASSIDFRGWDQPQHF
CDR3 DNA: TGTGCCAGTAGTATAGATTTTAGGGGTTGGGATCAGCCCCAGCATTTT

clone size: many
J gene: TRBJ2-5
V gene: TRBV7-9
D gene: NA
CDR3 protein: CASSGLRRGETQYF
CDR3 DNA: TGTGCCAGCAGCGGTCTCCGGAGGGGAGAGACCCAGTACTTC

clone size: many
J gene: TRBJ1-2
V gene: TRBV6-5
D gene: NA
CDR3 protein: CASFRGGYGYTF
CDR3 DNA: TGTGCCAGTTTCCGAGGGGGATATGGCTACACCTTC

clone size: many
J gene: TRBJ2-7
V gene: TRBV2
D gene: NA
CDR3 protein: CASSTGTLYEQYF
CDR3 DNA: TGTGCCAGCAGTACAGGCACCCTCTACGAGCAGTACTTC

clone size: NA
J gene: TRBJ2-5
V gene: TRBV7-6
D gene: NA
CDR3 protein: CASSFSGEGTQYF
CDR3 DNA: TGTGCCAGCAGCTTTTCGGGAGAGGGGACCCAGTACTTC

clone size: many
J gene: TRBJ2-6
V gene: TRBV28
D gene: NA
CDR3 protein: CASSSQVAGANVLTF
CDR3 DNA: TGTGCCAGCAGTTCACAGGTGGCCGGGGCCAACGTCCTGACTTTC

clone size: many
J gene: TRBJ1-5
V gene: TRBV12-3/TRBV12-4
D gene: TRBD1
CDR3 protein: CASSSGTGVQPQHF
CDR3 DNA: TGTGCCAGCAGTAGCGGGACAGGGGTTCAGCCCCAGCATTTT

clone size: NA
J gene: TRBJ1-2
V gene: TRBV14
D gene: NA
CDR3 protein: CASSQTISGGRNHGYTF
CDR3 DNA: TGTGCCAGCAGCCAAACAATTTCGGGAGGACGGAATCATGGCTACACCTTC

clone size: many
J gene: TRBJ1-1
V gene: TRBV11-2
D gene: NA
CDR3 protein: CASRIPGQTEAFF
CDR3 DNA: TGTGCCAGCAGGATCCCTGGACAGACTGAAGCTTTCTTT

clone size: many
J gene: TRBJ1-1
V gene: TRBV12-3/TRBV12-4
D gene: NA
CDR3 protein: CASSLALRGGGHAFF
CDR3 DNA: TGTGCCAGCAGTTTAGCGCTCCGGGGAGGGGGACACGCTTTCTTT

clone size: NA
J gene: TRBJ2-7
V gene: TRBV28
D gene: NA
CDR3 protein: CASSSSGRNLYEQYF
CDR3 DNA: TGTGCCAGCAGTTCGTCCGGCAGGAACCTATACGAGCAGTACTTC

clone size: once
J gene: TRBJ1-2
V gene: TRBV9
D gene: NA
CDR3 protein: CASSPGGDPYGYTF
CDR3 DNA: TGTGCCAGCAGCCCTGGCGGGGACCCCTATGGCTACACCTTC

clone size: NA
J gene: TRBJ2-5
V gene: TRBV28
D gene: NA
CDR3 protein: CASSLPLTSLTETQYF
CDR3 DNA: TGTGCCAGCAGTTTACCCCTCACTAGTTTGACGGAGACCCAGTACTTC

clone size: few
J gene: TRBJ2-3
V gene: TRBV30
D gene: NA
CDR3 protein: CAWLEGATSTDTRYF
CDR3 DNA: TGTGCCTGGTTGGAGGGGGCCACTAGCACAGATACGCGGTATTTT

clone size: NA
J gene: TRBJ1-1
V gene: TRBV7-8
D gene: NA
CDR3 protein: CASSQALGNMGSNTEAFF
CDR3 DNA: TGTGCCAGCAGCCAAGCTTTGGGGAACATGGGGAGCAACACTGAAGCTTTCTTT

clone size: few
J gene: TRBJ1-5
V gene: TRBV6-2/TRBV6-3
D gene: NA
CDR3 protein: CASRKQGGSNQPQHF
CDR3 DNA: TGTGCCAGCAGAAAACAGGGAGGTAGCAATCAGCCCCAGCATTTT

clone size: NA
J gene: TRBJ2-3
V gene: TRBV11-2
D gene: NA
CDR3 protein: CASSPGHPDTQYF
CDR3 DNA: TGTGCCAGCAGCCCAGGACACCCAGATACGCAGTATTTT